A selection of T cell receptor beta chains follows, all from one sample in a study of T cells in Graves' hyperthyroidism and ophthalmopathy. TCRdb re-derived calls from the multiplex PCR reads in MiXCR, one entry per CDR3 protein. The sample holds approximately 400,000 distinct CDR3 sequences, over 12% seen once. The material sequenced was blood. These receptors all come from a man between 50 and 59 years old with Graves' ophthalmopathy. CDR3s leave out the opening cysteine and the closing phenylalanine or tryptophan.

v_gene: TRBV5-5
CDR3aa: ASSFIVSESYEQY

v_gene: TRBV29-1
CDR3aa: SALPGQSNYGYT

v_gene: TRBV11-3
CDR3aa: ASSLGSSGSYNEQF

v_gene: TRBV10-2
CDR3aa: ASSPLDRVAEQY

v_gene: TRBV29-1
CDR3aa: SASPGNTIY

v_gene: TRBV6-1
CDR3aa: ASRRTLFGDEQY

v_gene: TRBV20-1
CDR3aa: SARPREPNEQF

v_gene: TRBV4-2
CDR3aa: ASSHRPNSLTNYGYT

v_gene: TRBV10-3
CDR3aa: AISAFSETGRSYEQY

v_gene: TRBV4-1
CDR3aa: ASSQDLGQGKETQY

v_gene: TRBV3-1
CDR3aa: ASSQDTGELF

v_gene: TRBV29-1
CDR3aa: SVTGVPSANEQF

v_gene: TRBV10-3
CDR3aa: AVSGSAGELF